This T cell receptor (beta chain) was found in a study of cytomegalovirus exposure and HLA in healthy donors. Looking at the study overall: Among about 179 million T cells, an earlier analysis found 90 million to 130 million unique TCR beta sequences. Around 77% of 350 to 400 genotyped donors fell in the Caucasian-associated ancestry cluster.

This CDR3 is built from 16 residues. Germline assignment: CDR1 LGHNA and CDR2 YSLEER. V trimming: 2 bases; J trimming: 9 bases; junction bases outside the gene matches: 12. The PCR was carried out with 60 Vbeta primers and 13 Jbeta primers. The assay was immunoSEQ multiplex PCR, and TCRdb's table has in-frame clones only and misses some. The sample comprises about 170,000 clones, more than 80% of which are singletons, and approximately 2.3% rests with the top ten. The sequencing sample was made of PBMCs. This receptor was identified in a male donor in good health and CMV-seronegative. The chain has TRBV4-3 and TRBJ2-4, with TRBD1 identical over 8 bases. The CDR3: CASSQPQGAGNGIQYF. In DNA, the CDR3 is TGCGCCAGCAGCCAACCTCAGGGGGCTGGTAACGGCATTCAGTACTTC.